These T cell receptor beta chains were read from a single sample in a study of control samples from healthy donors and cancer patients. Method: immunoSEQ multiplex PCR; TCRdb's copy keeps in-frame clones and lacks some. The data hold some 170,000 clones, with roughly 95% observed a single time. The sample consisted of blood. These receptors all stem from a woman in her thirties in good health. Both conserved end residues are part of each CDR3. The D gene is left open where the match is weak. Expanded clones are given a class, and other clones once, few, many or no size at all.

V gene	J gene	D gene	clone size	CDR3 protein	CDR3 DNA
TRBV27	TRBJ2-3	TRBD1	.	CASKTGAYTDTQYF	TGTGCCAGCAAGACAGGGGCTTACACAGATACGCAGTATTTT
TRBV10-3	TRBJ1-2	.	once	CAIRDSVHYGYTF	TGTGCCATCAGGGACAGTGTACACTATGGCTACACCTTC
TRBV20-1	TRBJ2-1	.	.	CSASGGWGLSSYNEQFF	TGCAGTGCTAGTGGGGGCTGGGGGCTGAGCTCCTACAATGAGCAGTTCTTC
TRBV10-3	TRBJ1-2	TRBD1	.	CAISDPGGMDGYTF	TGTGCCATCAGTGATCCAGGGGGGATGGATGGCTACACCTTC
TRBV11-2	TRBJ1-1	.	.	CASSLEGGGHTEAFF	TGTGCCAGCAGCTTGGAGGGAGGGGGGCACACTGAAGCTTTCTTT
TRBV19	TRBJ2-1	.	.	CASSISIQGYNEQFF	TGTGCCAGTAGTATAAGTATACAGGGCTACAATGAGCAGTTCTTC
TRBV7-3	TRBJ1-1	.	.	CASRGANTEAFF	TGTGCCAGCAGGGGAGCGAACACTGAAGCTTTCTTT
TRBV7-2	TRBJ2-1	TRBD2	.	CASSLWAGDLGNEQFF	TGTGCCAGCAGCTTATGGGCGGGGGATCTTGGCAATGAGCAGTTCTTC
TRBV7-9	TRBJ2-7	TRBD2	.	CASSRAGTTPYEQYF	TGTGCCAGCAGCCGCGCCGGGACTACCCCCTACGAGCAGTACTTC
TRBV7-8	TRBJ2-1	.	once	CASSFPSWDKDNEQFF	TGTGCCAGCAGCTTCCCTTCCTGGGACAAAGACAATGAGCAGTTCTTC
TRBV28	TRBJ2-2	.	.	CASSYPGQLAGELFF	TGTGCCAGCAGTTACCCAGGACAGCTAGCCGGGGAGCTGTTTTTT
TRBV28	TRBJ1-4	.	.	CASTLGAQRNEKLFF	TGTGCCAGCACCTTGGGGGCCCAGAGGAATGAAAAACTGTTTTTT
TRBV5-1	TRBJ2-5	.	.	CASSPGLGGETQYF	TGCGCCAGCAGCCCGGGACTCGGCGGGGAGACCCAGTACTTC
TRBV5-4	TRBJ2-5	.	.	CASSRPEDRETQYF	TGTGCCAGCAGCCGCCCAGAAGACAGGGAGACCCAGTACTTC
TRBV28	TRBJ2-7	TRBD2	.	CATHTSGSYEQYF	TGTGCCACTCACACTAGCGGTTCCTACGAGCAGTACTTC
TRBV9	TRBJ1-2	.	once	CASSLNEQVSLHYGYTF	TGTGCCAGCAGCCTGAACGAACAGGTATCCTTACACTATGGCTACACCTTC
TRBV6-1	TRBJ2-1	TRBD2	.	CASSEASGSVNEQFF	TGTGCCAGCAGTGAAGCTAGCGGGAGTGTTAATGAGCAGTTCTTC
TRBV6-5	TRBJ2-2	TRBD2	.	CASGGLVNTGELFF	TGTGCCAGCGGGGGACTAGTTAACACCGGGGAGCTGTTTTTT
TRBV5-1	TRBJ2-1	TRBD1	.	CASRGGQGSSYNEQFF	TGCGCCAGCCGGGGAGGACAGGGGAGCTCCTACAATGAGCAGTTCTTC
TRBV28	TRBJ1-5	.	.	CASSPHRVDSNQPQHF	TGTGCCAGCAGCCCCCACAGGGTAGATAGCAATCAGCCCCAGCATTTT
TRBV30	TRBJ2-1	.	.	CAQKGDSYNEQFF	TGTGCCCAGAAGGGGGACTCCTACAATGAGCAGTTCTTC
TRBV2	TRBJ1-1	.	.	CASRGWGPYTEAFF	TGTGCCAGCAGGGGGTGGGGGCCGTACACTGAAGCTTTCTTT
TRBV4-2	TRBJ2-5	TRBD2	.	CASSQVGTSGAQETQYF	TGTGCCAGCAGCCAGGTTGGGACTAGCGGGGCCCAAGAGACCCAGTACTTC
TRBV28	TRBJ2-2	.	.	CASSLSQSNTGELFF	TGTGCCAGCAGTTTGAGCCAGTCGAACACCGGGGAGCTGTTTTTT
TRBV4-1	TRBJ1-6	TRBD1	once	CASSQDRGYNSPLHF	TGCGCCAGCAGCCAGGACAGGGGGTATAATTCACCCCTCCACTTT
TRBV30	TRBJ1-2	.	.	CAWSKSYGYTF	TGTGCCTGGTCCAAGAGCTATGGCTACACCTTC
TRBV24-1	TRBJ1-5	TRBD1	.	CATSDWDRGQPQHF	TGTGCCACCAGTGACTGGGACAGGGGTCAGCCCCAGCATTTT
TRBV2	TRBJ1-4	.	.	CASSTPTNEKLFF	TGTGCCAGCAGCACACCAACTAATGAAAAACTGTTTTTT
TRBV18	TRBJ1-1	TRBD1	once	CASSHRGVAFF	TGTGCCAGCTCTCACAGGGGGGTGGCTTTCTTT
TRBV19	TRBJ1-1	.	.	CASSMAGVNTEAFF	TGTGCCAGTAGTATGGCAGGGGTGAACACTGAAGCTTTCTTT
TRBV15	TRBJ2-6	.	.	CATSAGTGANVLTF	TGTGCCACCTCAGCAGGCACTGGGGCCAACGTCCTGACTTTC
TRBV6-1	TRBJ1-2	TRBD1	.	CASSVRTGGLLYGYTF	TGTGCCAGCAGTGTAAGGACAGGGGGCCTGTTGTATGGCTACACCTTC
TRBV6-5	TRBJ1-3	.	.	CASSYSGGGNTIYF	TGTGCCAGCAGTTACTCGGGGGGGGGAAACACCATATATTTT